This T cell receptor beta chain comes out of a study of siplizumab effects on memory and regulatory T cells. Findings of the study overall: Mappable alloreactive CD4+ clones averaged around 69% Treg-derived with siplizumab versus roughly 30% in controls.

V dropped 5 bases and J dropped 10 bases, with 24 bases sitting between them. The germline CDR1 and CDR2 sequences are MNHEY and SMNVEV (reference sequence). This CDR3 comprises 16 residues. Turning to this clone: The antigen is not known.

Produced via immunoSEQ multiplex PCR; TCRdb's table is partial and in-frame only. This sample carries approximately 100,000 clones, around 92% of them seen once, and the ten largest clones take 0.73%. The specimen sequenced was Tregs sorted from blood. This sequence joins TRBV27 and TRBJ1-3; perhaps TRBD1 as D (5 bases). The sequence was collected from a human donor in good health. CDR3 nucleotides: TGTGCCAGCAGTCAATACTCCGGGACGGGGCATAGGACCATATATTTT. Amino acid sequence: CASSQYSGTGHRTIYF.